What follows are 29 T cell receptor beta chains derived from one specimen sequenced in a study of blood T cells in healthy people across ages. Through a sample-barcoded 5' primer and a J-beta primer mix, a second PCR was run for roughly 7 to 11 cycles. TCRdb reanalysed the 5' RACE reads using MiXCR and keeps one entry per CDR3 protein. The profile shows a few hundred thousand distinct CDR3 sequences, over 45% of them singletons. The sequenced sample consisted of blood. The receptor set was obtained from a man in his sixties in good health.

The J gene is TRBJ2-5, the V gene TRBV12-3 or TRBV12-4, with D tentatively TRBD1 or TRBD2 (7 bases each). V was clipped by 6 bases and J by 11 bases, with 25 bases between them. The CDR3 consists of 15 residues. CDR3 loop: CASRMLAGAGGEQYF. The CDR3 DNA reads as TGTGCCAGCAGAATGCTGGCGGGGGCAGGGGGGGAGCAGTACTTC.

The chain recombines TRBV5-1 with TRBJ1-2, with 8 bases lining up with TRBD1. Germline-derived CDR1 and CDR2 are SGHRS and YFSETQ. J gave up 7 bases and V 4 bases, and 9 bases lay outside the gene matches. This CDR3 has 14 amino acids. DNA for the CDR3: TGCGCCAGCAGCCTCAGGGGGCAGGGACTTGGCTACACCTTC. Translated: CASSLRGQGLGYTF.

This clonotype was recorded a few times. The V and J genes are TRBV7-2 and TRBJ1-2; tentative D call: TRBD1 (5 bases). Trimming removed 2 bases at V and 0 bases at J, with 10 bases between. This CDR3 contains 15 residues. Germline-derived CDR1 and CDR2 are SGHTA and FQGNSA. CDR3 in amino acids: CASSLRGRTNYGYTF. The DNA for the CDR3 is TGTGCCAGCAGCTTACGGGGACGGACTAACTATGGCTACACCTTC.

This rearrangement joins TRBV2 to TRBJ2-7; 9 bases map to TRBD1. The end of the DNA fits TRBJ2-5 better, so the J call may be wrong. Germline CDR1 reads SNHLY; CDR2 reads FYNNEI. The CDR3 is made up of 13 amino acids. The CDR3 DNA reads TGTGCCATCAGCCGGACAGGGGAGGCGACCCAGTACTTC. This sequence encodes CAISRTGEATQYF.

This clonotype appeared a few times. This chain uses TRBV4-2 with TRBJ2-3; no clear D gene. V lost 4 bases to trimming and J lost 2 bases, with 13 bases between them. CDR3 size: 15 residues. The germline CDR1 and CDR2 sequences are LGHNA and YNFKEQ. CDR3 in DNA: TGTGCCAGCAGCCGAGTAGACGGTTACACAGATACGCAGTATTTT. Its protein is CASSRVDGYTDTQYF.

The chain carries TRBV7-8 and TRBJ2-3; 11 bases are shared with TRBD1. V shed 5 bases, J shed 5 bases, and the junction held 9 bases outside the gene matches. CDR3 length equals 16 residues. Germline lookup yields CDR1 SGHVS and CDR2 FQNEAQ. The CDR3 nucleotides read TGTGCCAGCAGCATAAACCGGGACAGGGGGGTAGATACGCAGTATTTT. Amino acids: CASSINRDRGVDTQYF.

The chain employs TRBV20-1 and TRBJ1-2; D is uncertain. CDR1 is DFQATT and CDR2 is SNEGSKA in the germline V gene (reference sequence). The CDR3 covers 9 residues. The CDR3 sequence is CSSRNGYTF. The CDR3 nucleotides are TGCAGCTCGCGGAATGGCTACACCTTC.

This clonotype was detected a few times. The V and J genes are TRBV7-2 and TRBJ2-3, with 11 bases lining up with TRBD1. V was pared by 5 bases and J by 4 bases, with 11 bases of the junction left unmatched. Germline V gene sequence: CDR1 SGHTA, CDR2 FQGNSA. The CDR3 has 17 residues. The CDR3: CASSASLGQGVADTQYF. The CDR3 DNA follows: TGTGCCAGCAGCGCAAGCCTGGGACAGGGGGTTGCAGATACGCAGTATTTT.

This clonotype has only a few counts. The rearrangement links TRBV29-1 to TRBJ2-7, with no clear D. Germline assignment: CDR1 SQVTM and CDR2 ANQGSEA. Trimming cost V 4 bases and J 5 bases, with 12 bases left between them. The CDR3 covers 12 residues. The CDR3 protein is CSVVQALHEQYF. CDR3 bases: TGCAGCGTTGTTCAGGCGCTACACGAGCAGTACTTC.

J is TRBJ2-3 and V is TRBV20-1; 9 nucleotides agree with TRBD1. This CDR3 spans 12 amino acids. With V trimmed by 5 bases and J by 5 bases, 2 bases remained unmatched. Germline loops: CDR1 DFQATT, CDR2 SNEGSKA (reference sequence). The CDR3, as DNA: TGCAGTGCTGGACAGGGGTTAGATACGCAGTATTTT. This sequence encodes CSAGQGLDTQYF.

The sample holds a few counts of this clonotype. The chain has TRBV6-5 and TRBJ2-7; D may be TRBD2 (6 bases). The V and J ends lost 6 bases and 2 bases respectively, with 11 bases between them. The CDR3 is 13 residues long. Per germline, CDR1 MNHEY and CDR2 SVGAGI. The CDR3 DNA follows: TGTGCCAGCAGACCCCGACTAGCCTACGAGCAGTACTTC. This encodes CASRPRLAYEQYF.

In its sample, this clonotype was seen many times. This rearrangement joins TRBV28 to TRBJ2-4; the D gene is possibly TRBD1 (5 bases). This CDR3 is built from 15 residues. The V end was cut by 2 bases, the J end by 1 base, with 9 bases between. Germline assignment: CDR1 MDHEN and CDR2 SYDVKM. The CDR3, as DNA: TGTGCCAGCAGTTTACCAGGGCTGGCCAAAAACATTCAGTACTTC. Protein: CASSLPGLAKNIQYF.

This clonotype occurred a few times. This chain joins TRBV11-1 and TRBJ1-2, with a possible D match to TRBD1 (6 bases). The V end lost 5 bases, the J end lost 4 bases, and 14 bases lay between the germline ends. CDR3 length: 14 amino acids. Germline V gives CDR1 SGHAT, CDR2 FQDESV (reference sequence). The CDR3 is CASSRGQPTYGYTF. The DNA for the CDR3 is TGTGCCAGCAGCCGCGGACAGCCAACCTATGGCTACACCTTC.

This clonotype has just a few counts. The V and J genes are TRBV10-1 and TRBJ2-3; D is uncertain. Trimming stripped 6 bases from V and 2 bases from J, with 9 bases between. The germline V gene encodes CDR1 WNHNN and CDR2 SYGVQD (reference sequence). The CDR3 loop spans 13 amino acids. The CDR3 protein is CASRSGNTDTQYF. The CDR3 region has the DNA TGCGCCAGCAGGTCAGGCAACACAGATACGCAGTATTTT.

This chain connects TRBV5-1 to TRBJ1-2; no firm D call. The germline V gene has CDR1 SGHRS and CDR2 YFSETQ. The CDR3 runs to 14 residues. Trimming took 2 bases from V and 4 from J, leaving 12 bases between them. This chain's CDR3 is CASSFTDTGYGYTF. Written as DNA, the CDR3 is TGCGCCAGCAGCTTTACCGATACTGGCTATGGCTACACCTTC. The full variable domain, in which reference TRBV5-1 and TRBJ1-2 provide the parts outside the CDR3, is KAGVTQTPRYLIKTRGQQVTLSCSPISGHRSVSWYQQTPGQGLQFLFEYFSETQRNKGNFPGRFSGRQFSNSRSEMNVSTLELGDSALYLCASSFTDTGYGYTFGSGTRLTVV.

This rearrangement joins TRBV24-1 to TRBJ2-5, with TRBD2 matching 7 bases. Unmatched junction bases numbered 18, after V lost 7 bases and J lost 11 bases. The CDR3 runs 15 residues. Per the germline V gene, CDR1 is KGHDR and CDR2 is SFDVKD. The CDR3 loop reads CATRAGDYSYNEQYF. DNA for the CDR3: TGTGCCACCAGGGCGGGAGATTACTCCTACAATGAGCAGTACTTC.

The chain uses TRBV2 and TRBJ2-1; the D gene is possibly TRBD1 (5 bases). Germline-derived CDR1 and CDR2 are SNHLY and FYNNEI. The ends were cut back, 6 bases at V and 9 bases at J, with 21 bases in the middle. This CDR3 spans 15 amino acids. The CDR3 region is CASSEAMARQGEQFF. CDR3 in DNA: TGTGCCAGCAGCGAGGCAATGGCGAGGCAGGGTGAGCAGTTCTTC.

DNA for the CDR3: TGTGCCAGCAGCTTAGACCCTAGGGGTGAGACCCAGTACTTC. Translation: CASSLDPRGETQYF. The chain combines TRBV7-2 with TRBJ2-5; D possibly corresponds to TRBD1 (5 bases). The V end lost 1 base, the J end lost 5 bases, and 11 bases lay between the germline ends. The germline V gene has CDR1 SGHTA and CDR2 FQGNSA. The CDR3 consists of 14 residues.

This clonotype was detected once. The chain has TRBV20-1 and TRBJ2-3, with D perhaps given as TRBD1 or TRBD2 (5 bases each). Per germline, CDR1 DFQATT and CDR2 SNEGSKA (reference sequence). This CDR3 has 18 amino acids. V lost 1 base to trimming and J lost 0 bases, with 20 bases between them. CDR3 sequence (DNA): TGCAGTGCTAGAGGACTAACGCCCGGGACCGGTAGCACAGATACGCAGTATTTT. Translated: CSARGLTPGTGSTDTQYF.

This clonotype was detected ten times or more. The chain combines TRBV5-5 with TRBJ2-5; 8 bases align to TRBD2. The CDR3 runs 15 residues. J lost 2 bases, V lost 4 bases, and 7 bases had no gene match. Germline-derived CDR1 and CDR2 are SGHKS and YYEKEE (reference sequence). CDR3 sequence (DNA): TGTGCCAGCAGCCCAACTAGCGGACGACAAGAGACCCAGTACTTC. Translated: CASSPTSGRQETQYF.

This clonotype was seen just once. The V gene is TRBV7-2, the J gene TRBJ2-3, with 7 bases lining up with TRBD2. The germline V gene encodes CDR1 SGHTA and CDR2 FQGNSA. The CDR3 extends over 16 amino acids. V dropped 5 bases and J dropped 4; count of bases not matched to a gene: 12. CDR3 sequence: CTSSAGGTAGADTQYF. CDR3 coding DNA: TGTACCAGCAGCGCCGGGGGGACCGCTGGGGCAGATACGCAGTATTTT.

This clonotype showed up just a few times. The chain joins TRBV20-1 to TRBJ2-7, with 9 bases identical to TRBD1. V lost 0 bases, J lost 7 bases, and 16 bases stayed unmatched. Germline CDR1 and CDR2: DFQATT and SNEGSKA (reference sequence). The CDR3 length is 17 residues. In DNA, the CDR3 is TGCAGTGCTAGAGATCTTTCCGGGACAGGGTTTTGGAATGAGCAGTACTTC. It codes for CSARDLSGTGFWNEQYF.

Turning to this clonotype: One end of the junction varies from germline; a read error may be responsible. As DNA, the CDR3 is TGTGCCAGCAGCCCGGGGGTAATCCGCAATCGGCCCCAGCATTTT. This encodes CASSPGVIRNRPQHF. The chain has TRBV27 and TRBJ1-5; tentative D call: TRBD1 (5 bases). Germline V gene lookup returns CDR1 MNHEY and CDR2 SMNVEV (reference sequence). This CDR3 has 15 amino acids.

Points on this clonotype: Germline and junction disagree at one end, which may indicate a read error. The rearrangement uses TRBV24-1 and TRBJ2-7; TRBD2 aligns across 8 bases. The J call may not be correct, given that the DNA end is closer to TRBJ2-5. The CDR3 runs to 15 residues. CDR1 is KGHDR and CDR2 is SFDVKD in the germline V gene. In nucleotides, the CDR3 is TGTGTCACCAGTGATTCGCAGCGGGAGAGGCAGACCCAGTACTTC. It is translated as CVTSDSQRERQTQYF.

V and J are TRBV6-5 and TRBJ2-3; D possibly matches TRBD1 or TRBD2 (5 bases each). CDR1 MNHEY and CDR2 SVGAGI come from the germline V gene. This CDR3 contains 14 residues. The V end was cut by 6 bases, the J end by 4 bases, with 14 bases between. The CDR3 DNA is TGTGCCAGCAGCCCGGGACCCCAGGCAGATACGCAGTATTTT. It yields the protein CASSPGPQADTQYF.

The rearrangement links TRBV6-4 to TRBJ2-7; D may be TRBD1 (6 bases). The CDR3 spans 14 residues. The germline gives CDR1 MRHNA, CDR2 SNTAGT. V shed 9 bases and J shed 6 bases, with 21 bases lying between them. The CDR3 protein is CARRRTGSYSEQYF. CDR3 DNA: TGTGCCAGGAGGCGAACAGGGAGTTACTCCGAGCAGTACTTC.

This clonotype was observed a single time. The gene calls are TRBV12-3 or TRBV12-4 and TRBJ2-7; D gene ambiguous. The V gene lost 4 bases and the J gene lost 8 bases, with 15 bases spanning the gap. The CDR3 covers 13 residues. This CDR3 is CASSSPANSKQYF. CDR3 nucleotides: TGTGCCAGCAGTTCCCCGGCGAATAGCAAGCAGTACTTC.

This clonotype appeared a few times. This chain uses TRBV28 with TRBJ2-7; 11 nucleotides line up with TRBD1. From germline, CDR1 is MDHEN and CDR2 SYDVKM. This CDR3 has 15 amino acids. Losses at the gene ends were 5 bases for V and 2 bases for J; bases not matched to a gene: 5. The CDR3, as DNA: TGTGCCAGCAGTCTCGGGACAGGGGGTCCCTACGAGCAGTACTTC. It specifies CASSLGTGGPYEQYF.

V is TRBV9 and J is TRBJ2-3, with TRBD2 matching 10 bases. V trimming: 4 bases; J trimming: 4 bases; junction bases outside the gene matches: 6. Germline V gene sequence: CDR1 SGDLS, CDR2 YYNGEE. CDR3 length: 15 residues. In DNA form, the CDR3 reads TGTGCCAGCAGCTCCCTAGCGGGAGCACCAGATACGCAGTATTTT. Amino acid sequence: CASSSLAGAPDTQYF.